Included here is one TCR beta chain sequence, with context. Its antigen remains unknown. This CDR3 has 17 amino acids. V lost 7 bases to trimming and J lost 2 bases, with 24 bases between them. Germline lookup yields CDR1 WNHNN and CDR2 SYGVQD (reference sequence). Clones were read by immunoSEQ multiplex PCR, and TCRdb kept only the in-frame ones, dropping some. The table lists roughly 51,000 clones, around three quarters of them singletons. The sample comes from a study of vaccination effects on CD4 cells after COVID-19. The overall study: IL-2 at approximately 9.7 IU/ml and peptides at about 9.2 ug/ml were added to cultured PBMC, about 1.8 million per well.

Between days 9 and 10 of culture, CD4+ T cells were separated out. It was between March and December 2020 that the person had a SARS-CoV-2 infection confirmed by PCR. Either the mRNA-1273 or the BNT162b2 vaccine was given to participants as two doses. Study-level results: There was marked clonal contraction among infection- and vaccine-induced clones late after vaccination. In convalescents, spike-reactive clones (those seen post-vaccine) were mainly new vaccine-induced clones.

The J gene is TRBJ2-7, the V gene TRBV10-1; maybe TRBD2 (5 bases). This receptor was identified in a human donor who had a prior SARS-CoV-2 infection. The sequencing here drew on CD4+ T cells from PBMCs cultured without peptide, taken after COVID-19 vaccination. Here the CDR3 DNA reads TGCGCCAGCAAGGTCACTCGTGAGGGAGTCGGGACCTACGAGCAGTACTTC. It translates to CASKVTREGVGTYEQYF.